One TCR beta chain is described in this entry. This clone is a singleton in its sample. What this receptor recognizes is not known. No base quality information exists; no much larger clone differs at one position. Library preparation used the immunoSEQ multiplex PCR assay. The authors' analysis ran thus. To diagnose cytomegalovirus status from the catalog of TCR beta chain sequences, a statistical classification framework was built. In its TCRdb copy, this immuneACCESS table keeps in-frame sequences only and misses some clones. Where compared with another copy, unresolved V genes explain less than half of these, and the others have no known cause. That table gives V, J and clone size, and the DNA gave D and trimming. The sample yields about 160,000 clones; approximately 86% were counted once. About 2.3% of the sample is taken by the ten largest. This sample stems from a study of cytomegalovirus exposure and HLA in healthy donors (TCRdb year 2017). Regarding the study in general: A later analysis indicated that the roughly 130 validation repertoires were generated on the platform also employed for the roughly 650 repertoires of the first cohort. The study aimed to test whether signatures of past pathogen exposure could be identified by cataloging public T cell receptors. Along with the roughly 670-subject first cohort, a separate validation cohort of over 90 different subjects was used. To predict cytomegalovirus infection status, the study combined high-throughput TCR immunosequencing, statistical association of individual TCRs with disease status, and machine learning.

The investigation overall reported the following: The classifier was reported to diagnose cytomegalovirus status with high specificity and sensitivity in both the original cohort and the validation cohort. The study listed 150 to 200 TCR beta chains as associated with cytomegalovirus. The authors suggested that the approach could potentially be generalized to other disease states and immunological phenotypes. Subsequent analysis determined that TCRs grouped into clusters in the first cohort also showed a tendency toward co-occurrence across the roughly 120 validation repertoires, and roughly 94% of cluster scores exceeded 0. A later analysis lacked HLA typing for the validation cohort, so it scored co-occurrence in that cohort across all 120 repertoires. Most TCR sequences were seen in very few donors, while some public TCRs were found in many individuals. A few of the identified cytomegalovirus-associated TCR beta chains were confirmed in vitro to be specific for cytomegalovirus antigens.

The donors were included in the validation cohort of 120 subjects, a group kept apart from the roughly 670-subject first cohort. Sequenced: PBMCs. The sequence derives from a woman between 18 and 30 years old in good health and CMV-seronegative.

The DNA sequence is given as TGCGCCAGCAGCCTCCCACTTAGCACAGATACGCAGTATTTT. This codes for CASSLPLSTDTQYF. The V and J segments used are TRBV5-1 and TRBJ2-3, with the D gene call left open. For CDR1 and CDR2, the germline V gene lists SGHRS and YFSETQ. V is reduced by 4 bases and J by 0 bases, leaving a spacing of 9 bases between them. Including the terminal cysteine and phenylalanine, the CDR3 comprises 14 residues. Only CDR3 DNA is held: 42 bases, read in frame from base 1.